Given below is one TCR beta chain in context. The data were taken from a study of blood T cell repertoires in COVID-19. V gave up 0 bases and J gave up 5 bases, with 11 bases separating them. Germline values: CDR1 SQVTM, CDR2 ANQGSEA. The CDR3 is 14 amino acids. Profiled with immunoSEQ multiplex PCR; TCRdb holds only in-frame clones, not every one. The sample holds 150,000 to 200,000 clones, roughly 90% seen once. The receptor was derived from a man aged 45-65 years with acute or convalescent COVID-19. The sequenced sample was peripheral blood. V and J are TRBV29-1 and TRBJ2-1; a possible D gene is TRBD2 (6 bases). CDR3 sequence reads: CSVEDRRTNNEQFF. DNA of the CDR3: TGCAGCGTTGAAGATCGTAGGACTAACAATGAGCAGTTCTTC.